The rows below give T cell receptor beta chains drawn from one sample of a study of naive and memory T cell subsets. One entry per CDR3 protein results from TCRdb running MiXCR on the 5' RACE reads. Here the sample spans tens of thousands of distinct CDR3 sequences, around 7.7% being singletons. Receptors originate from a male donor in good health. The CDR3 runs from the conserved cysteine through the conserved F or W. D genes are given only for firm matches. Where a row states a size, it is once, few, many or the class of an expanded clone; other rows omit it.

j_call: TRBJ2-2
d_call: TRBD2
clone_size: .
v_call: TRBV12-3/TRBV12-4
cdr3_aa: CASSPLPGLVTGELFF
cdr3_nt: TGTGCCAGCAGTCCGTTACCGGGACTAGTCACCGGGGAGCTGTTTTTT

j_call: TRBJ2-7
d_call: .
clone_size: .
v_call: TRBV2
cdr3_aa: CASSLTTYEQNF
cdr3_nt: TGTGCCAGCAGTCTGACTACCTACGAGCAGAACTTC

j_call: TRBJ2-2
d_call: .
clone_size: many
v_call: TRBV3-1
cdr3_aa: CASSGSGNTGELFF
cdr3_nt: TGTGCCAGCAGCGGTAGCGGCAACACCGGGGAGCTGTTTTTT

j_call: TRBJ1-4
d_call: TRBD1
clone_size: .
v_call: TRBV29-1
cdr3_aa: CSVGYRGSEKLFF
cdr3_nt: TGCAGCGTCGGGTACAGGGGTTCTGAAAAACTGTTTTTT

j_call: TRBJ2-3
d_call: TRBD2
clone_size: many
v_call: TRBV19
cdr3_aa: CASSDPGSSGASTDTQYF
cdr3_nt: TGTGCCAGTAGTGATCCGGGGTCTAGCGGGGCCAGCACAGATACGCAGTATTTT

j_call: TRBJ2-5
d_call: TRBD1
clone_size: many
v_call: TRBV3-1
cdr3_aa: CASSQTSGTGGETQYF
cdr3_nt: TGTGCCAGCAGCCAAACATCCGGGACAGGGGGAGAGACCCAGTACTTC

j_call: TRBJ2-1
d_call: TRBD2
clone_size: .
v_call: TRBV6-1
cdr3_aa: CASSEAATSGSNEQFF
cdr3_nt: TGTGCCAGCAGTGAAGCGGCCACTAGCGGGAGCAATGAGCAGTTCTTC

j_call: TRBJ1-5
d_call: .
clone_size: .
v_call: TRBV20-1
cdr3_aa: CSARAGGMDNQPQHF
cdr3_nt: TGCAGTGCCCGAGCGGGGGGCATGGACAATCAGCCCCAGCATTTT

j_call: TRBJ1-4
d_call: .
clone_size: many
v_call: TRBV12-3/TRBV12-4
cdr3_aa: CASRPRMGGEVDEKLFF
cdr3_nt: TGTGCCAGCAGACCCCGCATGGGCGGGGAGGTCGATGAAAAACTGTTTTTT

j_call: TRBJ2-7
d_call: TRBD2
clone_size: many
v_call: TRBV12-3/TRBV12-4
cdr3_aa: CASSFGAGGAYEQYF
cdr3_nt: TGTGCCAGCAGTTTCGGGGCGGGAGGGGCCTACGAGCAGTACTTC

j_call: TRBJ2-1
d_call: TRBD2
clone_size: many
v_call: TRBV12-3/TRBV12-4
cdr3_aa: CASSWTSGSNEQFF
cdr3_nt: TGTGCCAGCAGTTGGACTAGCGGGAGCAATGAGCAGTTCTTC

j_call: TRBJ2-1
d_call: .
clone_size: few
v_call: TRBV4-1
cdr3_aa: CASSQEGGGNEQFF
cdr3_nt: TGCGCCAGCAGCCAAGAGGGTGGCGGGAATGAGCAGTTCTTC

j_call: TRBJ2-2
d_call: TRBD1
clone_size: few
v_call: TRBV7-9
cdr3_aa: CASSSFSSLGQGAVGELFF
cdr3_nt: TGTGCCAGCAGCTCATTTTCTTCGTTGGGACAGGGGGCGGTCGGGGAGCTGTTTTTT

j_call: TRBJ2-7
d_call: .
clone_size: .
v_call: TRBV27
cdr3_aa: CASSLGGRPSSYEQYF
cdr3_nt: TGTGCCAGCAGTTTAGGGGGCCGCCCTAGCTCCTACGAGCAGTACTTC

j_call: TRBJ2-5
d_call: TRBD1
clone_size: few
v_call: TRBV10-3
cdr3_aa: CAISESGGTQETQYF
cdr3_nt: TGTGCCATCAGTGAGTCAGGGGGCACTCAAGAGACCCAGTACTTC

j_call: TRBJ2-1
d_call: .
clone_size: .
v_call: TRBV5-4
cdr3_aa: CASSQRRAVDNEQFF
cdr3_nt: TGTGCCAGCAGCCAGAGAAGGGCCGTCGACAATGAGCAGTTCTTC

j_call: TRBJ2-5
d_call: TRBD2
clone_size: .
v_call: TRBV6-1
cdr3_aa: CASSLAGEGETQYF
cdr3_nt: TGTGCCAGCTCGCTAGCGGGAGAGGGGGAGACCCAGTACTTC

j_call: TRBJ2-7
d_call: .
clone_size: few
v_call: TRBV18
cdr3_aa: CASSPRTPPGDEQYF
cdr3_nt: TGTGCCAGCTCACCCAGGACTCCCCCTGGCGACGAGCAGTACTTC

j_call: TRBJ1-5
d_call: .
clone_size: few
v_call: TRBV29-1
cdr3_aa: CSVAPGEGNQPQHF
cdr3_nt: TGCAGCGTCGCTCCGGGAGAGGGCAATCAGCCCCAGCATTTT

j_call: TRBJ2-1
d_call: .
clone_size: many
v_call: TRBV2
cdr3_aa: CASSGVREQFF
cdr3_nt: TGTGCCAGCAGTGGAGTTCGTGAGCAGTTCTTC

j_call: TRBJ2-2
d_call: .
clone_size: many
v_call: TRBV29-1
cdr3_aa: CSVYTGSSTGELFF
cdr3_nt: TGCAGCGTTTATACGGGATCGTCCACCGGGGAGCTGTTTTTT

j_call: TRBJ2-1
d_call: .
clone_size: many
v_call: TRBV12-3/TRBV12-4
cdr3_aa: CASSQTRGAGEQFF
cdr3_nt: TGTGCCAGCAGCCAGACCAGGGGCGCCGGTGAGCAGTTCTTC

j_call: TRBJ2-7
d_call: .
clone_size: .
v_call: TRBV6-1
cdr3_aa: CASSDSVAGFPYEQYF
cdr3_nt: TGTGCCAGCAGTGATTCCGTGGCAGGGTTCCCCTACGAGCAGTACTTC

j_call: TRBJ1-1
d_call: .
clone_size: few
v_call: TRBV29-1
cdr3_aa: CSVAHRVTEAFF
cdr3_nt: TGCAGCGTTGCTCACAGGGTCACTGAAGCTTTCTTT

j_call: TRBJ1-5
d_call: .
clone_size: many
v_call: TRBV12-3/TRBV12-4
cdr3_aa: CASRWRDDEPQHF
cdr3_nt: TGTGCCAGCAGATGGAGGGACGATGAGCCCCAGCATTTT

j_call: TRBJ1-6
d_call: .
clone_size: .
v_call: TRBV4-2
cdr3_aa: CASRGGQGHSPLHF
cdr3_nt: TGTGCCAGCAGGGGGGGGCAGGGCCATTCACCCCTCCACTTT

j_call: TRBJ2-7
d_call: TRBD2
clone_size: few
v_call: TRBV29-1
cdr3_aa: CSVKGTSGRGEQYF
cdr3_nt: TGCAGCGTTAAAGGGACTAGCGGGAGAGGCGAGCAGTACTTC

j_call: TRBJ1-1
d_call: .
clone_size: many
v_call: TRBV18
cdr3_aa: CASSRQQVPNTEAFF
cdr3_nt: TGTGCCAGCTCAAGACAACAGGTACCGAACACTGAAGCTTTCTTT

j_call: TRBJ2-7
d_call: .
clone_size: .
v_call: TRBV2
cdr3_aa: CASREAYEQYF
cdr3_nt: TGTGCCAGCAGGGAGGCCTACGAGCAGTACTTC

j_call: TRBJ2-1
d_call: .
clone_size: few
v_call: TRBV19
cdr3_aa: CASSIQGNEQFF
cdr3_nt: TGTGCCAGTAGTATACAGGGGAATGAGCAGTTCTTC

j_call: TRBJ2-1
d_call: TRBD1
clone_size: many
v_call: TRBV19
cdr3_aa: CASGKGQGLNEQFF
cdr3_nt: TGTGCCAGTGGGAAAGGACAGGGGTTAAATGAGCAGTTCTTC

j_call: TRBJ2-7
d_call: TRBD2
clone_size: many
v_call: TRBV5-1
cdr3_aa: CASSSWTSGNSYEQYF
cdr3_nt: TGCGCCAGCAGCTCCTGGACTAGCGGTAACTCCTACGAGCAGTACTTC

j_call: TRBJ2-1
d_call: .
clone_size: many
v_call: TRBV7-9
cdr3_aa: CASSSLGRVNEQFF
cdr3_nt: TGTGCCAGCAGCTCACTGGGCAGGGTCAATGAGCAGTTCTTC

j_call: TRBJ1-1
d_call: .
clone_size: many
v_call: TRBV5-1
cdr3_aa: CASRRGTEAFF
cdr3_nt: TGCGCCAGCAGACGGGGAACTGAAGCTTTCTTT

j_call: TRBJ2-7
d_call: TRBD1
clone_size: few
v_call: TRBV30
cdr3_aa: CAWTLETGRREQYF
cdr3_nt: TGTGCCTGGACCCTCGAGACAGGGCGGAGAGAGCAGTACTTC

j_call: TRBJ2-1
d_call: TRBD2
clone_size: many
v_call: TRBV5-1
cdr3_aa: CASSSGTTDEQFF
cdr3_nt: TGCGCCAGCAGCTCAGGGACTACGGATGAGCAGTTCTTC

j_call: TRBJ2-7
d_call: TRBD2
clone_size: many
v_call: TRBV12-3/TRBV12-4
cdr3_aa: CASSLRTSGFYEQYF
cdr3_nt: TGTGCCAGCAGTTTAAGGACTAGCGGTTTCTACGAGCAGTACTTC

j_call: TRBJ1-2
d_call: .
clone_size: .
v_call: TRBV6-1
cdr3_aa: CASSEAAGPNYGYTF
cdr3_nt: TGTGCCAGCAGTGAAGCGGCGGGGCCTAACTATGGCTACACCTTC

j_call: TRBJ2-3
d_call: TRBD1
clone_size: few
v_call: TRBV29-1
cdr3_aa: CSVSTGTVVSDTQYF
cdr3_nt: TGCAGCGTTTCAACCGGGACAGTAGTCTCAGATACGCAGTATTTT

j_call: TRBJ2-2
d_call: .
clone_size: many
v_call: TRBV21-1
cdr3_aa: CASSKCPEAGRTGELFF
cdr3_nt: TGTGCCAGCAGCAAATGTCCAGAGGCGGGTCGCACCGGGGAGCTGTTTTTT

j_call: TRBJ2-3
d_call: .
clone_size: few
v_call: TRBV5-1
cdr3_aa: CASSSAFTDTQYF
cdr3_nt: TGCGCCAGCAGCTCGGCCTTCACAGATACGCAGTATTTT

j_call: TRBJ2-7
d_call: .
clone_size: many
v_call: TRBV5-1
cdr3_aa: CASSRSSEMGEQYF
cdr3_nt: TGCGCCAGCAGTCGATCGTCCGAGATGGGCGAGCAGTACTTC

j_call: TRBJ2-7
d_call: TRBD2
clone_size: .
v_call: TRBV6-2/TRBV6-3
cdr3_aa: CTSSWGLAGVSHEQYF
cdr3_nt: TGTACCAGCAGTTGGGGCCTAGCGGGAGTCAGCCACGAGCAGTACTTC

j_call: TRBJ2-2
d_call: TRBD1
clone_size: .
v_call: TRBV7-9
cdr3_aa: CASSTSDRGTTGELFF
cdr3_nt: TGTGCCAGCAGCACATCGGACAGGGGGACCACCGGGGAGCTGTTTTTT

j_call: TRBJ2-7
d_call: .
clone_size: few
v_call: TRBV3-1
cdr3_aa: CASSFERQGIYEQYF
cdr3_nt: TGTGCCAGCAGCTTCGAGCGGCAGGGGATATACGAGCAGTACTTC

j_call: TRBJ1-5
d_call: TRBD1
clone_size: .
v_call: TRBV19
cdr3_aa: CASSQIFTGGSQPQHF
cdr3_nt: TGTGCCAGTAGCCAAATCTTTACAGGGGGCAGTCAGCCCCAGCATTTT

j_call: TRBJ2-2
d_call: TRBD2
clone_size: .
v_call: TRBV29-1
cdr3_aa: CSARTSGQLQTGELFF
cdr3_nt: TGCAGCGCCCGGACTAGCGGGCAGCTCCAGACCGGGGAGCTGTTTTTT

j_call: TRBJ2-1
d_call: TRBD2
clone_size: few
v_call: TRBV19
cdr3_aa: CASGTYSGGRNEQFF
cdr3_nt: TGTGCCAGCGGGACCTATAGCGGGGGGCGGAATGAGCAGTTCTTC

j_call: TRBJ2-3
d_call: .
clone_size: .
v_call: TRBV29-1
cdr3_aa: CSVEGTDTQYF
cdr3_nt: TGCAGCGTTGAAGGAACAGATACGCAGTATTTT

j_call: TRBJ2-1
d_call: TRBD1
clone_size: .
v_call: TRBV19
cdr3_aa: CASSIEGATYNEQFF
cdr3_nt: TGTGCCAGTAGTATTGAGGGGGCCACCTACAATGAGCAGTTCTTC

j_call: TRBJ2-1
d_call: .
clone_size: few
v_call: TRBV5-1
cdr3_aa: CASSLEGSGYNEQFF
cdr3_nt: TGCGCCAGCAGCTTGGAGGGTAGCGGCTACAATGAGCAGTTCTTC

j_call: TRBJ2-5
d_call: TRBD1
clone_size: few
v_call: TRBV29-1
cdr3_aa: CSVAGTEDYQETQYF
cdr3_nt: TGCAGCGTCGCCGGGACAGAAGATTACCAAGAGACCCAGTACTTC

j_call: TRBJ2-1
d_call: TRBD1
clone_size: .
v_call: TRBV5-4
cdr3_aa: CASSDPGQGHYNEQFF
cdr3_nt: TGTGCCAGCAGCGATCCGGGACAGGGCCATTACAATGAGCAGTTCTTC